What follows describes a single T cell receptor (beta chain). It has no known antigen specificity. The record has no base qualities; no much larger clone is one base away. Using the deep immunoSEQ assay, TCR CDR3 regions were amplified from genomic DNA by multiplex PCR. Extracted genomic DNA from each cell subset was spread evenly across all wells of several immunoSEQ 96-well plates, with each plate serving as a replicate. For sorted subsets, roughly 200 ng of genomic DNA, equivalent to 30,000 or so T cell genomes, went into each replicate PCR. Purified libraries were measured with a Qubit 3.0 fluorometer, size-checked on a Bioanalyzer 2100, and measured again with the KAPA Library Quantification kit. A separate single-read 150-cycle Illumina NextSeq 550 flow cell was used to sequence each immunoSEQ 96-well plate. For the original study's pipeline: Because only junctional sequences without quality scores were contained in the immunoSEQ output, filtering matching that applied to full-length reads could not be performed. Sequences were annotated with PyIR, a Python wrapper for IgBLAST v1.9, and V/J genes and CDR3 were assigned using IMGT germline references. Any read was removed if the V/J assignment was weak (E-value above 1e-6), the CDR3 was missing, or the read contained stop codons, out-of-frame junctions, or ambiguous translated residues. V3J clonotypes were defined as sequences sharing an identical inferred V gene, J gene, and CDR3 amino acid sequence. Percentage overlap between repertoires was calculated by dividing the number of shared unique clonotypes by the size of the smaller repertoire. Repertoire richness was assessed with RTK rarefaction, the Chao1 estimator, and Recon v2.1 estimates of unobserved clonotypes. OLGA was used to compute generation probabilities for all TCRbeta clonotypes that the gDNA method yielded from a handful of donors. Held by TCRdb, this immuneACCESS table contains in-frame sequences only and omits some clones. Under half of the omission traces to an unresolved V gene where checked; the cause of the rest is unknown. V and J calls plus clone size are reproduced from that table; the DNA served to infer D and trimming. The sample data list millions of clones, and approximately 90% of these were observed just once. In total, the top ten clones hold about 0.13% of the sample.

The data were taken from a study of shared clonotypes between healthy human individuals (dated by TCRdb to between 2020 and 2021). General notes on the study: A couple of women and a few men aged 18 to 49 years were included in the cohort. For each donor, CD4 naive and CD4 memory were each given three plates, CD8 naive was given two plates, and CD8 memory was given one plate. To estimate repertoire size and how much clonotypes are shared between individuals, the study performed deep sequencing of blood TCR repertoires from roughly five healthy adults. To increase sequencing depth and limit assay-specific biases, different laboratories used diverse techniques to prepare libraries and sequence TCR repertoires. Leukapheresis yielded between about 0.9 and 10 billion PBMCs per donor.

Donors were healthy HIV-negative adults with no recently reported acute infections or vaccinations. Every donor was a Caucasian adult residing in Nashville, Tennessee, USA. CD4+ T cells were enriched by magnetic negative selection; naive cells were then positively selected on CD45RA, and the negative fraction formed the memory subset. Blood was collected by leukapheresis, and PBMCs were isolated by Ficoll-Histopaque density gradient centrifugation and then cryopreserved in liquid nitrogen vapor phase. Purity and quantity of every magnetically sorted T cell population were checked by analytical flow cytometry. Each sorted fraction had its genomic DNA isolated and then quantified by UV absorbance on a Nanodrop 2000c. The germline V gene gives CDR1 as SGHRS and CDR2 as YFSETQ. There are 16 amino acids in the CDR3, from cysteine to phenylalanine inclusive. The DNA shown is the 48-base CDR3, in frame from base 1. V drops 0 bases and J drops 5 bases, leaving 17 bases in between.

The study at large found these results: Incomplete sequencing was indicated by rarefaction of sorted-subset datasets, despite the large sequencing depth. When four donors were compared, the shared fraction of clonotypes was around 5% for naive CD4, roughly 3.4% for naive CD8, about 2.5% for memory CD4, and roughly 0.43% for memory CD8. Naive subsets generally had larger estimated clonotype richness than memory subsets. Sampling was restricted to blood, and TCR repertoires in tissue are likely to differ from TCR repertoires in blood. Compared with non-shared clonotypes, the clonotypes found in all four sorted-subset donors had higher generation probabilities. The genetic and exposure-history diversity represented was limited by the small number of donors. Pairwise subsampling indicated that sequencing depth was expected to affect the degree of clonotype sharing among donors.

This receptor was identified in a man in his late teens or twenties in good health. The V and J segments used are TRBV5-1 and TRBJ1-2; the D gene is possibly TRBD1, with 5 bases matching. Source material: naive CD4+ T cells sorted from blood. Read against the paper, the sample's cell subset or site label means: CD45RA+ positively selected. The CDR3 has the sequence CASSLGGPQDLYGYTF. The nucleotide sequence is given as TGCGCCAGCAGCTTGGGGGGACCTCAAGACTTATATGGCTACACCTTC.